This is a list of T cell receptor beta chains from one sample in a study of cytomegalovirus exposure and HLA in healthy donors. Clones were sequenced by immunoSEQ multiplex PCR, and TCRdb holds only the in-frame ones, with some missing. The data contain fewer than 80,000 clones, less than 80% of them singletons. The sequencing input was PBMCs. The receptors were sampled from a man aged 25 to 45 in good health and CMV-seronegative. The CDR3 runs from the conserved cysteine through the conserved F or W. A D gene is named only where the DNA matches it firmly. Some rows mark clone size as missing; the rest say once, few, many or name a class of expanded clone.

V: TRBV4-2
length: 14
J: TRBJ2-7
D: TRBD1
size: .
CDR3: CASNPGQGTYEQYF
DNA: TGTGCCAGCAACCCGGGACAGGGAACCTACGAGCAGTACTTC

V: TRBV9
length: 14
J: TRBJ1-2
D: TRBD1
size: .
CDR3: CASSRGTGSYGYTF
DNA: TGTGCCAGCAGCAGAGGGACAGGGAGTTATGGCTACACCTTC

V: TRBV11-2
length: 15
J: TRBJ2-5
D: .
size: .
CDR3: CASRELAATQETQYF
DNA: TGTGCCAGCAGGGAACTGGCGGCAACTCAAGAGACCCAGTACTTC

V: TRBV15
length: 13
J: TRBJ1-6
D: .
size: .
CDR3: CATSRARDSPLHF
DNA: TGTGCCACCAGCAGAGCTCGGGATTCACCCCTCCACTTT

V: TRBV5-6
length: 15
J: TRBJ1-5
D: TRBD1
size: .
CDR3: CASSLGGQGVQPQHF
DNA: TGTGCCAGCAGCTTGGGGGGACAGGGTGTACAGCCCCAGCATTTT

V: TRBV5-1
length: 12
J: TRBJ1-2
D: .
size: .
CDR3: CASSLDQAGYPF
DNA: TGCGCCAGCAGCTTGGATCAGGCCGGCTACCCCTTC

V: TRBV6-6
length: 15
J: TRBJ2-2
D: TRBD1
size: .
CDR3: CASNLRRGSTGELFF
DNA: TGTGCCAGCAACCTACGCAGGGGGAGCACCGGGGAGCTGTTTTTT

V: TRBV27
length: 14
J: TRBJ2-5
D: .
size: .
CDR3: CASSLGGKGETQYF
DNA: TGTGCCAGCAGTTTAGGCGGGAAAGGGGAGACCCAGTACTTC

V: TRBV29-1
length: 14
J: TRBJ2-1
D: TRBD2
size: .
CDR3: CSVAAGGTYNEQFF
DNA: TGCAGCGTTGCGGCGGGAGGTACCTACAATGAGCAGTTCTTC

V: TRBV2
length: 13
J: TRBJ2-5
D: TRBD2
size: once
CDR3: CASSGGLVGTQYF
DNA: TGTGCCAGCAGCGGGGGACTAGTCGGGACCCAGTACTTC

V: TRBV5-1
length: 18
J: TRBJ1-4
D: TRBD1
size: .
CDR3: CASSSRQGGIPRHEKLFF
DNA: TGCGCCAGCAGTTCCCGACAGGGAGGCATCCCACGACATGAAAAACTGTTTTTT

V: TRBV2
length: 13
J: TRBJ1-2
D: .
size: .
CDR3: CASSRSGNYGYTF
DNA: TGTGCCAGCAGTAGGTCAGGGAACTATGGCTACACCTTC

V: TRBV5-1
length: 13
J: TRBJ1-6
D: TRBD1
size: few
CDR3: CASSGTDNSPLHF
DNA: TGCGCCAGCAGCGGGACAGATAATTCACCCCTCCACTTT

V: TRBV5-1
length: 16
J: TRBJ2-7
D: .
size: .
CDR3: CASSLAKDSRFYEQYF
DNA: TGCGCCAGCAGCTTGGCCAAGGACAGTCGCTTCTACGAGCAGTACTTC

V: TRBV11-2
length: 15
J: TRBJ2-5
D: .
size: .
CDR3: CASSRGQLVQETQYF
DNA: TGTGCCAGCAGCCGAGGACAGCTCGTACAAGAGACCCAGTACTTC

V: TRBV7-2
length: 16
J: TRBJ2-3
D: TRBD2
size: .
CDR3: CASSTRGGTNTDTQYF
DNA: TGTGCCAGCAGCACACGTGGGGGGACTAACACAGATACGCAGTATTTT

V: TRBV5-1
length: 16
J: TRBJ2-7
D: TRBD1
size: .
CDR3: CASSSGARDRVYEQYF
DNA: TGCGCCAGCAGCTCGGGGGCCCGGGACAGGGTGTACGAGCAGTACTTC

V: TRBV5-4
length: 15
J: TRBJ2-3
D: .
size: once
CDR3: CASRFQGSGTDTQYF
DNA: TGTGCCAGCAGATTCCAGGGGAGCGGCACAGATACGCAGTATTTT

V: TRBV5-4
length: 15
J: TRBJ1-3
D: .
size: .
CDR3: CASSLVQGSGNTIYF
DNA: TGTGCCAGCAGCTTGGTTCAGGGGAGCGGAAACACCATATATTTT

V: TRBV5-1
length: 15
J: TRBJ2-1
D: .
size: few
CDR3: CASSLGGASYNEQFF
DNA: TGCGCCAGCAGCTTGGGCGGGGCGTCTTACAATGAGCAGTTCTTC

V: TRBV6-5
length: 13
J: TRBJ2-2
D: .
size: .
CDR3: CASSPGFTGELFF
DNA: TGTGCCAGCAGCCCAGGGTTTACCGGGGAGCTGTTTTTT

V: TRBV2
length: 13
J: TRBJ2-1
D: .
size: .
CDR3: CASSLAAYNEQFF
DNA: TGTGCCAGCAGCCTAGCAGCCTACAATGAGCAGTTCTTC

V: TRBV5-1
length: 14
J: TRBJ2-7
D: .
size: .
CDR3: CASSVSGGIYEQYF
DNA: TGCGCCAGCAGCGTTTCAGGGGGGATCTACGAGCAGTACTTC

V: TRBV18
length: 14
J: TRBJ1-1
D: TRBD1
size: .
CDR3: CASSRQGQNTEAFF
DNA: TGTGCCAGCTCTCGACAGGGACAGAACACTGAAGCTTTCTTT

V: TRBV7-2
length: 16
J: TRBJ2-1
D: .
size: .
CDR3: CASSLRGARGGNEQFF
DNA: TGTGCCAGCAGCTTACGGGGCGCTAGGGGGGGGAACGAGCAGTTCTTC

V: TRBV18
length: 11
J: TRBJ2-5
D: TRBD1
size: .
CDR3: CASSVTGDQYF
DNA: TGTGCCAGCTCAGTCACAGGGGACCAGTACTTC

V: TRBV5-4
length: 15
J: TRBJ2-2
D: TRBD2
size: .
CDR3: CASSLSLAGAGELFF
DNA: TGTGCCAGCAGCTTGAGCCTAGCGGGAGCCGGGGAGCTGTTTTTT

V: TRBV15
length: 16
J: TRBJ2-3
D: .
size: .
CDR3: CATSRAAGTGTDTQYF
DNA: TGTGCCACCAGCAGAGCTGCGGGAACGGGCACAGATACGCAGTATTTT

V: TRBV2
length: 16
J: TRBJ1-3
D: .
size: .
CDR3: CASSTEYLTSGNTIYF
DNA: TGTGCCAGCAGTACAGAGTACTTGACCTCTGGAAACACCATATATTTT

V: TRBV4-1
length: 14
J: TRBJ2-1
D: .
size: medium-sized
CDR3: CASSQAQGSQMQFF
DNA: TGCGCCAGCAGCCAAGCGCAGGGGTCACAAATGCAGTTCTTC

V: TRBV13
length: 15
J: TRBJ1-5
D: .
size: .
CDR3: CASSSSRVGNQPQHF
DNA: TGTGCCAGCAGCTCCTCGAGGGTCGGCAATCAGCCCCAGCATTTT

V: TRBV7-9
length: 13
J: TRBJ1-2
D: .
size: few
CDR3: CASSLGGGHGYTF
DNA: TGTGCCAGCAGCTTAGGCGGTGGTCATGGCTACACCTTC

V: TRBV6-4
length: 16
J: TRBJ2-2
D: .
size: few
CDR3: CASSNRQGGNTGELFF
DNA: TGTGCCAGCAGTAACCGGCAGGGGGGTAACACCGGGGAGCTGTTTTTT

V: TRBV15
length: 15
J: TRBJ2-3
D: .
size: .
CDR3: CATSTRTEVTDTQYF
DNA: TGTGCCACCAGCACCCGGACAGAAGTCACAGATACGCAGTATTTT

V: TRBV5-4
length: 16
J: TRBJ1-6
D: .
size: .
CDR3: CASSLDGVSYNSPLHF
DNA: TGTGCCAGCAGCTTGGACGGGGTCTCCTATAATTCACCCCTCCACTTT

V: TRBV15
length: 17
J: TRBJ1-4
D: .
size: .
CDR3: CATSRASRGATNEKLFF
DNA: TGTGCCACCAGCAGAGCCTCACGGGGAGCAACTAATGAAAAACTGTTTTTT

V: TRBV18
length: 14
J: TRBJ1-5
D: .
size: .
CDR3: CASSPLDSIQPQHF
DNA: TGTGCCAGCTCACCACTTGACAGCATTCAGCCCCAGCATTTT

V: TRBV11-2
length: 15
J: TRBJ1-1
D: .
size: .
CDR3: CASSLGRGRGTEAFF
DNA: TGTGCCAGCAGCTTAGGGCGGGGGCGCGGAACTGAAGCTTTCTTT

V: TRBV5-1
length: 17
J: TRBJ2-6
D: .
size: many
CDR3: CASSLAYLGGGANVLTF
DNA: TGCGCCAGCAGCTTGGCCTACCTAGGGGGTGGGGCCAACGTCCTGACTTTC

V: TRBV30
length: 14
J: TRBJ1-2
D: .
size: once
CDR3: CAWRRSFGVYGYTF
DNA: TGTGCCTGGAGACGCTCTTTCGGGGTGTATGGCTACACCTTC

V: TRBV10-2
length: 14
J: TRBJ1-5
D: TRBD1
size: .
CDR3: CASSESGGGQPQHF
DNA: TGCGCCAGCAGTGAGTCAGGAGGGGGCCAGCCCCAGCATTTT

V: TRBV10-3
length: 15
J: TRBJ1-1
D: .
size: once
CDR3: CAISESQLRNTEAFF
DNA: TGTGCCATCAGTGAGTCACAGCTCCGCAACACTGAAGCTTTCTTT

V: TRBV7-9
length: 15
J: TRBJ2-7
D: .
size: .
CDR3: CASSPRAGGFYEQYF
DNA: TGTGCCAGCAGCCCCCGGGCAGGAGGCTTCTACGAGCAGTACTTC

V: TRBV6-5
length: 15
J: TRBJ2-5
D: TRBD1
size: .
CDR3: CASSPTGGNQETQYF
DNA: TGTGCCAGCAGTCCTACAGGGGGAAATCAAGAGACCCAGTACTTC

V: TRBV7-9
length: 11
J: TRBJ1-1
D: TRBD1
size: few
CDR3: CASSLGTGAFF
DNA: TGTGCCAGCAGCTTAGGGACAGGGGCTTTCTTT

V: TRBV4-1
length: 15
J: TRBJ2-2
D: .
size: .
CDR3: CASSHPPPPTGELFF
DNA: TGCGCCAGCAGCCATCCTCCCCCTCCCACCGGGGAGCTGTTTTTT

V: TRBV7-9
length: 14
J: TRBJ2-3
D: .
size: .
CDR3: CASSWKGSTDTQYF
DNA: TGTGCCAGCAGCTGGAAGGGGAGCACAGATACGCAGTATTTT

V: TRBV6-5
length: 13
J: TRBJ1-2
D: .
size: .
CDR3: CASRPSTVGGYTF
DNA: TGTGCCAGCAGGCCTTCTACAGTCGGTGGCTACACCTTC

V: TRBV7-9
length: 15
J: TRBJ2-5
D: .
size: .
CDR3: CASSLSKGRGETQYF
DNA: TGTGCCAGCAGCTTAAGCAAGGGAAGGGGAGAGACCCAGTACTTC